The 13 T cell receptor beta chains listed next were all sequenced from one sample in a study of CD8 T cells in Susac syndrome (dated by TCRdb to between 2019 and 2020). The method was the immunoSEQ multiplex PCR assay. RNA was extracted using the RNeasy kit, and about 0.45 to 1 ug of the RNA was reverse transcribed with random hexamers. TCRdb's own reprocessing of the public reads used fastp at Q25 and MiXCR and kept productive beta chains. Identical CDR3 protein sequences are pooled into one entry, listed with their most common genes and DNA. This sample is represented by about 200,000 distinct CDR3 sequences; roughly 92% of them were singletons. Roughly 0.15% of the sample belongs to the ten largest clones. Input material: CD8+ T cells from PBMCs. Source of these receptors: a human donor with multiple sclerosis.

This chain joins TRBV13 and TRBJ2-1; tentatively, D is TRBD2 (7 bases). Germline assignment: CDR1 PRHDT and CDR2 FYEKMQ (reference sequence). The V end was cut by 3 bases, the J end by 6 bases, with 12 bases between. The CDR3 is 14 residues long. The CDR3: CASSFRGAGNEQFF. The CDR3, as DNA: TGTGCCAGCAGCTTCCGGGGGGCAGGCAATGAGCAGTTCTTC. Filled out from reference TRBV13 and TRBJ2-1, the complete variable domain reads AAGVIQSPRHLIKEKRETATLKCYPIPRHDTVYWYQQGPGQDPQFLISFYEKMQSDKGSIPDRFSAQQFSDYHSELNMSSLELGDSALYFCASSFRGAGNEQFFGPGTRLTVL.

The J gene is TRBJ1-4, the V gene TRBV25-1; tentatively, D is TRBD1 (5 bases). The germline CDR1 and CDR2 sequences are MGHDK and SYGVNS. V gave up 4 bases and J gave up 5 bases, with 20 bases separating them. The CDR3 runs 17 residues. CDR3 bases: TGTGCCAGCAGTGCCCATGGGCCTCGCGGGGGGAATGAAAAACTGTTTTTT. Its protein is CASSAHGPRGGNEKLFF.

The table lists this clonotype with a count of one. This chain joins TRBV4-1 and TRBJ2-3, with D possibly being TRBD2 (5 bases). This CDR3 is 18 amino acids long. Germline assignment: CDR1 MGHRA and CDR2 YSYEKL. V was cut by 4 bases and J by 2 bases, with 22 bases left in between. The CDR3: CASSLTRSSRGPTDTQYF. CDR3 nucleotide sequence: TGCGCCAGCAGCCTAACGAGATCTAGCCGCGGCCCCACAGATACGCAGTATTTT.

This clonotype was recorded only once. The chain carries TRBV12-3 or TRBV12-4 and TRBJ1-1; D perhaps matches TRBD1 (5 bases). The V end was cut by 5 bases, the J end by 5 bases, with 12 bases between. This CDR3 comprises 13 residues. CDR3 loop: CASSSPRGTEAFF. The DNA for the CDR3 is TGTGCCAGCAGTAGCCCACGGGGGACTGAAGCTTTCTTT.

CDR3 loop: CASSLTPEAFF. In DNA form, the CDR3 reads TGTGCCAGCAGCCTTACACCTGAAGCTTTCTTT. The chain combines TRBV2 with TRBJ1-1; D is unclear. Trimming left V 6 bases short and J 6 bases short, with 8 bases between. Germline V gene data show CDR1 as SNHLY and CDR2 as FYNNEI. The CDR3 is made up of 11 amino acids.

The chain carries TRBV30 and TRBJ2-7, with 8 bases fitting TRBD1. Germline loops: CDR1 GTSNPN, CDR2 SVGIG (reference sequence). The CDR3 contains 13 residues. V lost 5 bases and J lost 4; bases outside the gene matches: 7. CDR3 amino acids: CAWPGTGEYEQYF. For the CDR3, the DNA is TGTGCCTGGCCCGGGACAGGCGAGTACGAGCAGTACTTC.

The J gene is TRBJ1-5, the V gene TRBV24-1, with a weak D call TRBD1 (5 bases). The CDR3 is 14 residues long. V dropped 2 bases and J dropped 4 bases, with 8 bases sitting between them. Germline lookup yields CDR1 KGHDR and CDR2 SFDVKD. CDR3 in amino acids: CATSDSGTNQPQHF. CDR3 bases: TGTGCCACCAGTGATTCCGGGACTAATCAGCCCCAGCATTTT.

Only one count was recorded for this clonotype. The chain uses TRBV7-9 and TRBJ2-3; TRBD2 is a possible D gene (5 bases). The V gene's germline CDR1 is SEHNR and CDR2 FQNEAQ (reference sequence). V lost 0 bases to trimming and J lost 2 bases, with 12 bases between them. The CDR3 is 16 amino acids. CDR3 nucleotide sequence: TGTGCCAGCAGCTTAGCGCGGGCGGGCTACACAGATACGCAGTATTTT. It encodes CASSLARAGYTDTQYF.

The rearrangement uses TRBV29-1 and TRBJ1-2, with 10 bases that match TRBD1. Trimming at V came to 5 bases and at J to 6 bases, leaving 6 bases not matched to a gene. There are 13 residues in the CDR3. The germline CDR1 and CDR2 sequences are SQVTM and ANQGSEA. CDR3: CSVMGQGKDGYTF. CDR3 coding DNA: TGCAGCGTTATGGGACAGGGGAAGGATGGCTACACCTTC.

The V and J genes are TRBV12-3 or TRBV12-4 and TRBJ2-1; 8 bases fit TRBD1. The V and J ends lost 5 bases and 4 bases, in that order; junction bases with no gene match: 10. This CDR3 has 16 amino acids. This chain's CDR3 is CASSPRGWDRYNEQFF. The CDR3 nucleotides read TGTGCCAGCAGTCCTCGGGGTTGGGACAGGTACAATGAGCAGTTCTTC.

V and J are TRBV4-1 and TRBJ2-3, with 11 bases identical to TRBD2. Trimming cost V 4 bases and J 4 bases; bases outside gene matches: 4. Looked up from germline, CDR1 is MGHRA and CDR2 is YSYEKL. This CDR3 is built from 15 residues. The CDR3 reads CASSLSGGAPDTQYF. The CDR3 nucleotides are TGCGCCAGCAGCCTTAGCGGGGGGGCACCAGATACGCAGTATTTT.

The chain combines TRBV4-1 with TRBJ2-2, with 7 bases matching TRBD1. Trimming cost V 2 bases and J 0 bases; bases outside gene matches: 0. This CDR3 is built from 15 residues. Germline V CDR1 and CDR2: MGHRA, YSYEKL. The CDR3 here is CASSQQGANTGELFF. The CDR3 coding sequence is TGCGCCAGCAGCCAACAGGGGGCGAACACCGGGGAGCTGTTTTTT.

The chain uses TRBV3-1 and TRBJ2-5, with D possibly called TRBD1 or TRBD2 (7 bases each). V lost 5 bases and J lost 5, with 21 bases in between. This CDR3 is 16 amino acids long. Germline-derived CDR1 and CDR2 are LGHDT and YNNKEL (reference sequence). Here the CDR3 DNA reads TGTGCCAGCAGCTCTAAGAGGGCCAGGGGGGGGGAGACCCAGTACTTC. This gives the protein CASSSKRARGGETQYF.